This entry lists 17 T cell receptor beta chains sequenced from one sample in a study of human T cells and chemical hapten exposure. Treatment noted: therapeutic diphenylcyclopropenone sensitization with weekly scalp DPC. Within the library, unique molecular identifiers were attached to each individual cDNA molecule. TCRdb re-called the reads through MiXCR, storing one row per CDR3 protein. The table has roughly 3,700 distinct CDR3 sequences, nearly 50% seen once; the top ten hold roughly 3.2%. The sequencing used whole blood, collected before DPC sensitization or 2, 6, or about 24 weeks after (not recorded which). The receptor source for this set is an adult with alopecia areata. Some clones in this sample may be carry-over from other donors' samples. This table probably holds off-target reads from a library built for another chain.

This clonotype was counted a few times. The chain links TRBV7-3 to TRBJ2-2; D is tentatively TRBD1 or TRBD2 (5 bases each). The CDR3 has 14 amino acids. V lost 10 bases to trimming and J lost 2 bases, with 14 bases between them. Germline V CDR1 and CDR2: SGHTA, FQGTGA. CDR3 in amino acids: CATGRGRNTGELFF. The CDR3 DNA follows: TGTGCCACAGGCCGGGGCCGAAACACCGGGGAGCTGTTTTTT.

The chain carries TRBV13 and TRBJ2-3; D is perhaps TRBD1 (5 bases). Germline lookup yields CDR1 PRHDT and CDR2 FYEKMQ (reference sequence). Trimming took 5 bases from V and 3 from J, leaving 15 bases between them. CDR3 length: 15 amino acids. The CDR3 spells CASSQNVGATDTQYF. The CDR3 coding sequence is TGTGCCAGCAGCCAGAACGTTGGGGCGACAGATACGCAGTATTTT.

This clonotype appeared a few times. The chain joins TRBV2 to TRBJ2-7; TRBD2 is a possible D gene (6 bases). CDR1 is SNHLY and CDR2 is FYNNEI in the germline V gene. This CDR3 is 14 amino acids long. Trimming stripped 6 bases from V and 3 bases from J, with 15 bases between. In DNA form, the CDR3 reads TGTGCCAGCAGGGGGATGGTAGCGGACTACGAGCAGTACTTC. Protein product: CASRGMVADYEQYF.

The chain is built from TRBV29-1 and TRBJ2-7; D may be TRBD1 (5 bases). This CDR3 region has 12 residues. Trimming removed 3 bases at V and 7 bases at J, with 13 bases between. Germline-derived CDR1 and CDR2 are SQVTM and ANQGSEA. The CDR3, as DNA: TGCAGCGTTGAGGCGACAGTTCGGGAGCAGTACTTC. Protein: CSVEATVREQYF.

This sequence joins TRBV5-1 and TRBJ2-1, with D perhaps TRBD2 (7 bases). Germline lookup yields CDR1 SGHRS and CDR2 YFSETQ. The V end was cut by 0 bases, the J end by 14 bases, with 12 bases between. The CDR3 extends over 12 amino acids. This CDR3 is CASSLAQGREFF. The CDR3 bases are TGCGCCAGCAGCTTGGCTCAGGGGAGGGAGTTCTTC.

The chain uses TRBV9 and TRBJ2-3; either TRBD1 or TRBD2 may fit D (5 bases each). The CDR3 is made up of 16 amino acids. CDR1 SGDLS and CDR2 YYNGEE come from the germline V gene. Trimming took off 0 bases at V and 2 bases at J, with 13 bases between the two ends. CDR3 loop: CASSVAVGDVTDTQYF. DNA of the CDR3: TGTGCCAGCAGCGTAGCTGTGGGGGACGTCACAGATACGCAGTATTTT.

This clonotype was seen only once. The chain's CDR3 is CASSSGTSGSHGDTQYF. The DNA of the CDR3 is TGCGCCAGCAGCTCGGGGACTAGCGGGAGTCATGGAGATACGCAGTATTTT. V gene TRBV5-1 combines with J gene TRBJ2-3, with 14 positions matching TRBD2. The CDR3 is made up of 17 amino acids. V shed 3 bases, J shed 5 bases, and the junction held 8 bases outside the gene matches. Germline V gives CDR1 SGHRS, CDR2 YFSETQ.

The V call is TRBV5-6, the J call TRBJ2-7, with D possibly matching TRBD2 (5 bases). CDR3 size: 13 residues. The germline CDR1 and CDR2 sequences are SGHDT and YYEEEE. With 0 bases removed from V and 6 bases from J, the gap between germline ends came to 10 bases. The DNA of the CDR3 is TGTGCCAGCAGCTTGGCCCCTAGCACCGAGCAGTACTTC. It codes for CASSLAPSTEQYF.

This chain joins TRBV3-1 and TRBJ2-1; D may match TRBD1 or TRBD2 (5 bases each). The CDR3 totals 15 residues. Germline CDR1 LGHDT, CDR2 YNNKEL (reference sequence). Trimming left V 4 bases short and J 0 bases short, with 10 bases between. CDR3 sequence (DNA): TGTGCCAGCAGCCCAGCGAGGGGCTCCTACAATGAGCAGTTCTTC. It yields the protein CASSPARGSYNEQFF.

The rearrangement links TRBV7-8 to TRBJ2-7; D gene ambiguous. CDR3 length: 14 residues. Germline V gene data show CDR1 as SGHVS and CDR2 as FQNEAQ. Trimming shortened V by 2 bases and J by 2 bases, and 10 bases separated the two germline ends. The CDR3 sequence is CASSLSQLTYEQYF. The CDR3 nucleotides are TGTGCCAGCAGCTTAAGCCAGCTGACCTACGAGCAGTACTTC. Complete variable domain (other parts from reference TRBV7-8 and TRBJ2-7): GAGVSQSPRYKVAKRGQDVALRCDPISGHVSLFWYQQALGQGPEFLTYFQNEAQLDKSGLPSDRFFAERPEGSVSTLKIQRTQQEDSAVYLCASSLSQLTYEQYFGPGTRLTVT.

DNA for the CDR3: TGCAGTGCTGGAAAGGCCAGCGAGGGTTCAGATACGCAGTATTTT. This sequence encodes CSAGKASEGSDTQYF. The rearrangement joins TRBV20-1 to TRBJ2-3; weak D call: TRBD2 (5 bases). The length of the CDR3 is 15 residues. Trimming shortened V by 5 bases and J by 4 bases, and 19 bases separated the two germline ends. Per germline, CDR1 DFQATT and CDR2 SNEGSKA (reference sequence).

V usage is TRBV29-1 and J usage is TRBJ2-7, with D possibly TRBD2 on 6 matching bases. Per the germline V gene, CDR1 is SQVTM and CDR2 is ANQGSEA. This CDR3 comprises 13 residues. Deletions cut 2 bases from V and 6 bases from J, with 14 bases between. The CDR3 is CSVEPGSRGEQYF. In nucleotides, the CDR3 is TGCAGCGTTGAACCCGGGAGTAGGGGCGAGCAGTACTTC.

This chain joins TRBV20-1 and TRBJ2-1, with 10 bases that match TRBD2. J gave up 4 bases and V 0 bases, and 3 bases lay outside the gene matches. This CDR3 has 15 amino acids. Germline lookup yields CDR1 DFQATT and CDR2 SNEGSKA (reference sequence). The CDR3 spells CSARDLAGAYNEQFF. DNA for the CDR3: TGCAGTGCTAGAGACCTAGCGGGGGCGTACAATGAGCAGTTCTTC.

For this clonotype: The germline gene is not matched at one end of the junction; a read error may be the cause. The V and J genes are TRBV5-1 and TRBJ2-7, with unresolved D. Germline values: CDR1 SGHRS, CDR2 YFSETQ. The CDR3 is 13 residues long. This chain's CDR3 is CASGFGQTYEQYF. The CDR3, as DNA: TGCGCCAGCGGCTTCGGGCAGACCTACGAGCAGTACTTC.

The chain uses TRBV11-2 and TRBJ2-4; D uncertain. V lost 4 bases to trimming and J lost 0 bases, with 13 bases between them. The CDR3 has 16 amino acids. Per the germline V gene, CDR1 is SGHAT and CDR2 is FQNNGV. CDR3 coding DNA: TGTGCCAGCAGCTCCCTGGATCGACCAGCCAAAAACATTCAGTACTTC. This gives the protein CASSSLDRPAKNIQYF. Full variable domain (rest looked up from reference TRBV11-2 and TRBJ2-4): EAGVAQSPRYKIIEKRQSVAFWCNPISGHATLYWYQQILGQGPKLLIQFQNNGVVDDSQLPKDRFSAERLKGVDSTLKIQPAKLEDSAVYLCASSSLDRPAKNIQYFGAGTRLSVL.

The genes are TRBV20-1 and TRBJ2-1; 9 nucleotides agree with TRBD1. The J segment lost 3 bases and the V segment lost 0 bases, leaving 3 bases of the junction unmatched. CDR3 size: 15 residues. The germline V gene has CDR1 DFQATT and CDR2 SNEGSKA (reference sequence). In nucleotides, the CDR3 is TGCAGTGCTAGAGATCCGACAGGGGGCTACAATGAGCAGTTCTTC. Its translation: CSARDPTGGYNEQFF.

This clonotype appeared a few times. The chain carries TRBV3-1 and TRBJ2-1, with D perhaps TRBD1 (5 bases). The CDR3 has 18 amino acids. Between the trimmed V and J ends, which lost 4 bases and 5 bases, there was a span of 24 bases. Germline V gene sequence: CDR1 LGHDT, CDR2 YNNKEL (reference sequence). Here the CDR3 DNA reads TGTGCCAGCAGCCCCTCCCCCACAGGAGCGCGGCTCCACAATGAGCAGTTCTTC. Translating gives CASSPSPTGARLHNEQFF.